The T cell receptor (beta chain) under discussion was sequenced for a study of T cell responses to AZD1222 COVID-19 vaccine. The CDR3 is 14 residues long. V was shortened by 4 bases and J by 6 bases, with 13 bases between the two germline ends. Germline V gene data show CDR1 as SGHRS and CDR2 as YFSETQ. Clones were read by immunoSEQ multiplex PCR, and TCRdb kept only the in-frame ones, dropping some. The data contain around 89,000 clones, around 90% of them singletons. The clonotype was recovered from an adult in good health. The chain employs TRBV5-1 and TRBJ2-2; D unclear. The sample here was peripheral blood, taken on day 0 of AZD1222 vaccination. CDR3 coding DNA: TGCGCCAGCAGCCTGGGGTGGGAAGCCGGGGAGCTGTTTTTT. Translating it yields CASSLGWEAGELFF.